This is a list of T cell receptor beta chains from one sample in a study of human T cells and chemical hapten exposure. TCRdb fed the RACE reads into MiXCR, producing one record per CDR3 protein. The data contain more than 35,000 distinct CDR3 sequences, 5.5% to 7.5% of them singletons. The sample consisted of whole blood, taken in connection with sensitization to the hapten diphenylcyclopropenone (DPC). These TCRs come from a woman aged 30 to 39 with alopecia areata. Some clones in this sample may be carry-over from other donors' samples. The CDR3 runs from the conserved cysteine through the conserved F or W. Not all rows give a size; the values are once, few, many and, for expanded clones, a class.

size: few
V: TRBV28
J: TRBJ2-1
CDR3: CASSSTGQGGVATSGVEQFF

size: many
V: TRBV6-2/TRBV6-3
J: TRBJ2-1
CDR3: CASSYSRIYNEQFF

size: -
V: TRBV5-1
J: TRBJ2-7
CDR3: CASSKLRDYEQYF

size: few
V: TRBV30
J: TRBJ1-2
CDR3: CAWNDGVGYTF

size: many
V: TRBV6-5
J: TRBJ2-3
CDR3: CASSYSASGEVWYF

size: -
V: TRBV12-3/TRBV12-4
J: TRBJ1-2
CDR3: CASSFGGAGGYTF

size: few
V: TRBV6-2/TRBV6-3
J: TRBJ2-1
CDR3: CASTLLGLASTVYNEQFF

size: -
V: TRBV28
J: TRBJ2-5
CDR3: CASSSLIQETQYF

size: few
V: TRBV5-4
J: TRBJ2-7
CDR3: CASSFGQGAVSEQYF

size: many
V: TRBV14
J: TRBJ1-1
CDR3: CASSQGRNTEAFF

size: many
V: TRBV28
J: TRBJ2-3
CDR3: CASSIIGYTQYF

size: many
V: TRBV29-1
J: TRBJ1-1
CDR3: CSVTTGGAGSEAFF

size: -
V: TRBV6-5
J: TRBJ2-1
CDR3: CASKLTAIPQNEQFF

size: -
V: TRBV4-1
J: TRBJ2-1
CDR3: CASSQGHNEQFF

size: many
V: TRBV9
J: TRBJ2-1
CDR3: CASSAAYNEQFF

size: -
V: TRBV12-3/TRBV12-4
J: TRBJ2-3
CDR3: CASSRGTGRNTQYF

size: many
V: TRBV3-1
J: TRBJ2-3
CDR3: CASSQVTTQYF